The T cell receptor (beta chain) under discussion was sequenced for a study of blood T cell repertoires in COVID-19. Here immunoSEQ multiplex PCR was the method, and the copy in TCRdb shows in-frame clones only, minus some. Of over 200,000 clones listed, about 86% are singletons. Specimen: peripheral blood. The clonotype comes from a young man with active or convalescent COVID-19.

The CDR3 bases are TGTGCCAGCATAACGACTAGCGGGAGTGAGACCCAGTACTTC. Protein product: CASITTSGSETQYF. This chain links TRBV2 with TRBJ2-5; TRBD2 aligns across 12 bases. Germline CDR1 reads SNHLY; CDR2 reads FYNNEI. The CDR3 contains 14 residues. Unmatched junction bases numbered 5, after V lost 7 bases and J lost 5 bases.